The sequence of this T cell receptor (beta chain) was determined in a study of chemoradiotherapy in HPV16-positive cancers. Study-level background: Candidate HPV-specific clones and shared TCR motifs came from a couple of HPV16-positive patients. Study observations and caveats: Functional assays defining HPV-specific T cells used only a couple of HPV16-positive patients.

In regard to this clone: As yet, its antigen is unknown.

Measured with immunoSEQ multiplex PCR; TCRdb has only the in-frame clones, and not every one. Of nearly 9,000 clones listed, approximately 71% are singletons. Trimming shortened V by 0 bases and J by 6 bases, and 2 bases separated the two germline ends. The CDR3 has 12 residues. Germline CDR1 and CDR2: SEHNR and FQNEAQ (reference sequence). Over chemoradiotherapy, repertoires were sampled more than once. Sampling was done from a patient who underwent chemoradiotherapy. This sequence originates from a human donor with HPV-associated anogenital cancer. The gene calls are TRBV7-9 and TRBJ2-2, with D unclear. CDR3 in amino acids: CASSLAPGELFF. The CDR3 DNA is TGTGCCAGCAGCTTAGCACCCGGGGAGCTGTTTTTT.